Listed below are T cell receptor beta chains from one sample, sequenced in a study of cytomegalovirus exposure and HLA in healthy donors. TCRdb's copy holds only in-frame clones and misses some; the assay was immunoSEQ multiplex PCR. The sample yields roughly 160,000 clones, over 75% seen once. The source material was PBMCs. These receptors originate from a man in his forties in good health and CMV-seronegative. Both conserved end residues are part of each CDR3. D genes are given only for firm matches. Only part of the rows carry a size: once, few, many, or a class if the clone is expanded.

CDR3 protein | CDR3 DNA | clone size | V gene | D gene | J gene
CASSSTRQGAKGEQYF | TGTGCCAGCAGCTCGACCAGACAGGGGGCCAAGGGCGAGCAGTACTTC | NA | TRBV5-4 | TRBD1 | TRBJ2-7
CASSPQSSYEQYF | TGTGCCAGCTCACCACAGAGCTCCTACGAGCAGTACTTC | NA | TRBV18 | NA | TRBJ2-7
CSVEASTDTQYF | TGCAGCGTTGAAGCTAGCACAGATACGCAGTATTTT | once | TRBV29-1 | NA | TRBJ2-3
CASSSIAGAPETQYF | TGTGCCAGCAGCTCCATAGCGGGGGCGCCGGAGACCCAGTACTTC | NA | TRBV7-3 | TRBD2 | TRBJ2-5
CASSVAPGTGSIFTEAFF | TGTGCCAGCAGCGTAGCCCCAGGGACAGGCTCGATATTCACTGAAGCTTTCTTT | once | TRBV9 | TRBD1 | TRBJ1-1
CASSFSLTSPRGALEQYF | TGTGCCAGCAGCTTCTCCCTGACTAGCCCCCGGGGGGCTCTCGAGCAGTACTTC | once | TRBV5-4 | NA | TRBJ2-7
CASSVSGVTGELFF | TGTGCCAGCAGTGTGAGCGGGGTAACCGGGGAGCTGTTTTTT | NA | TRBV2 | TRBD2 | TRBJ2-2
CASSADRSLYGYTF | TGCGCCAGCAGCGCGGACAGGAGCCTATATGGCTACACCTTC | once | TRBV5-1 | TRBD1 | TRBJ1-2
CASSVDLSGVGTDTQYF | TGTGCCAGCAGCGTAGACCTTAGCGGGGTAGGCACAGATACGCAGTATTTT | NA | TRBV9 | TRBD2 | TRBJ2-3
CASSYSGGRAAEGYTF | TGTGCCAGCAGTTACTCCGGAGGTCGGGCTGCTGAGGGCTACACCTTC | NA | TRBV6-6 | NA | TRBJ1-2
CASSQGTWAPEQYF | TGCGCCAGCAGCCAAGGGACATGGGCGCCGGAGCAGTACTTC | NA | TRBV4-3 | NA | TRBJ2-7
CAISTGRAYEQYF | TGTGCCATTTCGACAGGGCGCGCCTACGAGCAGTACTTC | NA | TRBV28 | TRBD1 | TRBJ2-7
CASSPSRGYNEQFF | TGTGCCAGCAGCCCCTCGCGGGGGTACAATGAGCAGTTCTTC | few | TRBV7-2 | TRBD2 | TRBJ2-1
CASSSAGGSNTEAFF | TGTGCCAGCAGCTCCGCAGGGGGCAGTAACACTGAAGCTTTCTTT | NA | TRBV7-3 | TRBD1 | TRBJ1-1
CASSPQDLFISYEQYF | TGCGCCAGCAGCCCCCAGGATCTGTTCATCTCCTACGAGCAGTACTTC | NA | TRBV4-1 | NA | TRBJ2-7
CASRTSVAYNEQFF | TGTGCCAGTAGGACTAGCGTTGCCTACAATGAGCAGTTCTTC | NA | TRBV19 | TRBD2 | TRBJ2-1
CASSVGSGGAGDTQYF | TGTGCCAGCAGCGTCGGGAGCGGGGGGGCCGGGGATACGCAGTATTTT | few | TRBV9 | TRBD2 | TRBJ2-3
CASSYGQGTTEAFF | TGCGCCAGCAGTTATGGACAGGGAACGACTGAAGCTTTCTTT | NA | TRBV10-1 | TRBD1 | TRBJ1-1
CASSVQVGGFDETQYF | TGTGCCAGCAGCGTCCAGGTAGGGGGTTTCGACGAGACCCAGTACTTC | NA | TRBV9 | NA | TRBJ2-5
CASGGAAQPQHF | TGTGCCAGCGGAGGGGCTGCTCAGCCCCAGCATTTT | NA | TRBV6-6 | NA | TRBJ1-5
CASSGVVSYEQYF | TGCGCCTCCTCAGGGGTCGTTTCCTACGAGCAGTACTTC | NA | TRBV5-1 | NA | TRBJ2-7
CASSYSLAGYTDTQYF | TGTGCCAGCAGTTACTCACTAGCGGGGTACACAGATACGCAGTATTTT | NA | TRBV6-5 | TRBD2 | TRBJ2-3
CASSPPAGTNTEAFF | TGTGCCAGCTCACCACCCGCAGGAACGAACACTGAAGCTTTCTTT | NA | TRBV18 | NA | TRBJ1-1
CASSIVLGQGVYEQYF | TGTGCCAGTAGTATAGTTTTAGGACAAGGTGTCTACGAGCAGTACTTC | NA | TRBV19 | NA | TRBJ2-7
CASSLPQNTEAFF | TGTGCCAGCAGTTTACCACAGAACACTGAAGCTTTCTTT | NA | TRBV28 | NA | TRBJ1-1
CASSFKGAVAKNIQYF | TGTGCCAGCAGTTTTAAGGGAGCTGTAGCCAAAAACATTCAGTACTTC | NA | TRBV28 | NA | TRBJ2-4
CASSRSGVSTQYF | TGTGCCAGCAGCCGAAGCGGGGTATCGACCCAGTACTTC | NA | TRBV6-5 | TRBD2 | TRBJ2-5
CASSTISGTDVNQPQHF | TGTGCCAGTAGTACCATCTCCGGGACAGACGTCAATCAGCCCCAGCATTTT | NA | TRBV19 | TRBD1 | TRBJ1-5
CASSISGGGHNEQFF | TGTGCCAGTAGTATAAGCGGGGGGGGTCACAATGAGCAGTTCTTC | NA | TRBV19 | TRBD2 | TRBJ2-1
CASSSRTSTLTDTQYF | TGCGCCAGCAGCTCCCGGACTAGCACCCTCACAGATACGCAGTATTTT | NA | TRBV5-1 | TRBD2 | TRBJ2-3
CASSLGQVKKLFF | TGTGCCAGCAGTTTGGGACAGGTCAAAAAACTGTTTTTT | NA | TRBV28 | TRBD1 | TRBJ1-4
CASSLWGTDRADTQYF | TGTGCCAGCAGTTTATGGGGCACCGACCGGGCAGATACGCAGTATTTT | NA | TRBV27 | NA | TRBJ2-3
CASSQDGGGLETQYF | TGCGCCAGCAGCCAAGATGGGGGAGGGTTGGAGACCCAGTACTTC | NA | TRBV4-3 | TRBD2 | TRBJ2-5
CASRYGTGDAAFF | TGTGCCAGCAGGTACGGGACAGGGGACGCAGCTTTCTTT | many | TRBV6-1 | TRBD1 | TRBJ1-1
CSSSIPPGQGPGANVLTF | TGTTCCAGCAGCATCCCACCGGGACAGGGACCTGGGGCCAACGTCCTGACTTTC | NA | TRBV7-9 | TRBD1 | TRBJ2-6
CATSIGGGQGGGYTF | TGTGCCACCAGCATAGGCGGGGGGCAGGGAGGTGGCTACACCTTC | NA | TRBV15 | NA | TRBJ1-2
CASIRGCQPQHF | TGCGCCAGCATCAGGGGGTGTCAGCCCCAGCATTTT | NA | TRBV10-1 | TRBD1 | TRBJ1-5
CSVALAGGRETQYF | TGCAGCGTGGCCCTAGCGGGGGGGAGAGAGACCCAGTACTTC | NA | TRBV29-1 | TRBD2 | TRBJ2-5
CASSQDRYTDTQYF | TGCGCCAGCTCCCAGGACAGATACACAGATACGCAGTATTTT | NA | TRBV5-1 | NA | TRBJ2-3
CASSRQLVGGDTQYF | TGCGCCAGCAGCCGACAGCTGGTGGGTGGTGATACGCAGTATTTT | NA | TRBV4-3 | NA | TRBJ2-3
CASSHQVYYNEQFF | TGTGCCAGCAGCCACCAAGTCTACTACAATGAGCAGTTCTTC | NA | TRBV14 | NA | TRBJ2-1
CASSAWTEPTDTQYF | TGTGCCAGCAGTGCCTGGACAGAGCCCACAGATACGCAGTATTTT | NA | TRBV27 | NA | TRBJ2-3
CASSLDLSIKNIQYF | TGTGCCAGCAGCTTAGATTTGAGCATCAAAAACATTCAGTACTTC | NA | TRBV5-4 | NA | TRBJ2-4
CASSLEVERETQYF | TGCGCCAGCAGCTTGGAGGTGGAGCGGGAGACCCAGTACTTC | NA | TRBV5-1 | NA | TRBJ2-5
CASREQGAGNQPQHF | TGTGCCAGCAGAGAACAGGGGGCGGGCAATCAGCCCCAGCATTTT | NA | TRBV6-1 | TRBD1 | TRBJ1-5
CSGELQGASGNTIYF | TGCAGCGGAGAATTGCAGGGGGCGTCTGGAAACACCATATATTTT | NA | TRBV29-1 | TRBD1 | TRBJ1-3
CASSSPGTGYNGQFF | TGTGCCAGCAGCTCACCCGGGACAGGATACAATGGGCAGTTCTTC | NA | TRBV13 | TRBD1 | TRBJ2-1
CASSQGPLETIYF | TGCGCCAGCAGCCAAGGCCCCTTGGAGACCATATATTTT | NA | TRBV4-1 | NA | TRBJ1-3
CASSYLSDRKRGKLFF | TGTGCCAGCAGTTATCTCAGCGACAGGAAAAGGGGAAAACTGTTTTTT | NA | TRBV6-5 | NA | TRBJ1-4
CASSGPDRALLSNEKLFF | TGTGCCAGCAGTGGCCCTGACAGAGCATTGCTGTCTAATGAAAAACTGTTTTTT | once | TRBV6-1 | NA | TRBJ1-4
CASSIIGNQPQHF | TGTGCCAGTAGTATAATCGGCAATCAGCCCCAGCATTTT | NA | TRBV19 | NA | TRBJ1-5
CASSERQGNTGELFF | TGTGCCAGCAGCGAAAGACAGGGGAACACCGGGGAGCTGTTTTTT | once | TRBV5-4 | TRBD1 | TRBJ2-2
CASNGHVVETQYF | TGTGCCAGCAACGGACACGTAGTTGAGACCCAGTACTTC | NA | TRBV6-1 | NA | TRBJ2-5
CASSGRDRGSHEQYF | TGTGCCAGCAGCGGGCGGGACAGGGGATCTCACGAGCAGTACTTC | few | TRBV7-9 | TRBD1 | TRBJ2-7
CASSPTGAVIDEQFF | TGTGCCAGCAGCCCCACCGGAGCGGTAATAGATGAGCAGTTCTTC | NA | TRBV13 | NA | TRBJ2-1
CASRGGGDEKLFF | TGCGCCAGCAGAGGTGGAGGGGATGAAAAACTGTTTTTT | NA | TRBV5-1 | NA | TRBJ1-4
CASRRGPGTGVLGTEAFF | TGCGCCAGCAGGCGAGGACCCGGGACAGGGGTTTTAGGTACTGAAGCTTTCTTT | NA | TRBV5-1 | TRBD1 | TRBJ1-1